The clone carrying this T cell receptor (beta chain) occurred many times. CDR1 is SGHAT, CDR2 FQNNGV, per germline. The CDR3 totals 15 residues. V was pared by 6 bases and J by 10 bases, with 8 bases of the junction left unmatched. The data stem from a study of T-cell reconstitution after alpha-beta-depleted transplantation in children. Construction of the TCRbeta library involved unique molecular identifiers. TCRdb passed the PCR reads through MiXCR, listing each CDR3 protein once. The repertoire includes more than 40,000 distinct CDR3 sequences, 9.2% of them detected once, and 25% to 30% sits in the top ten.

This chain uses TRBV11-2 with TRBJ2-1; 14 positions agree with TRBD2. The sequenced sample was PBMCs, mostly from graft donor cells, obtained 60 days after TCRalphabeta/CD19-depleted stem cell transplant. The TCR comes from a male patient aged 2-10 years who had a stem cell transplant for chronic granulomatous disease, so the T cells may come from the graft donor. The CDR3 DNA reads as TGTGCCAGCAGGTCACTGGGACTAGCGGGGGAAGAGCAGTTCTTC. Amino acid sequence: CASRSLGLAGEEQFF.